These T cell receptor beta chains were read from a single sample in a study of post-analysis software for immune sequencing data. In TCRdb, the PCR reads were re-called with MiXCR into one record per CDR3 protein. The sample has hundreds of thousands of distinct CDR3 sequences; roughly 29% are singletons. The sequenced sample consisted of blood. These receptors were taken from a girl under 18 with multiple sclerosis. CDR3s include the opening cysteine and the closing phenylalanine or tryptophan. D genes are given only for firm matches. Not all rows give a size; the values are once, few, many and, for expanded clones, a class.

CASSLFQPTDTQYF	TGCGCCAGCAGCTTGTTCCAGCCGACAGATACGCAGTATTTT	TRBJ2-3	NA	NA	14	TRBV5-1
CASSEVGGNYGYTF	TGTGCCAGCAGTGAAGTCGGAGGAAACTATGGCTACACCTTC	TRBJ1-2	few	NA	14	TRBV6-1
CASSRSRASNTGELFF	TGTGCCAGCAGCCGCTCGAGGGCATCTAACACCGGGGAGCTGTTTTTT	TRBJ2-2	few	NA	16	TRBV5-8
CASSLRGQYYGYTF	TGTGCCAGCAGTTTACGGGGACAGTACTATGGCTACACCTTC	TRBJ1-2	few	TRBD1	14	TRBV28
CSVFHSGTGVTGELFF	TGCAGCGTTTTCCACTCCGGGACAGGGGTCACCGGGGAGCTGTTTTTT	TRBJ2-2	few	TRBD1	16	TRBV29-1
CSATSGGIQETQYF	TGCAGTGCTACGAGCGGGGGGATCCAAGAGACCCAGTACTTC	TRBJ2-5	few	TRBD2	14	TRBV20-1
CASSQAPRGGNEQFF	TGCGCCAGCAGCCAAGCACCCCGTGGCGGGAATGAGCAGTTCTTC	TRBJ2-1	NA	NA	15	TRBV4-3
CASSETGRNEQFF	TGCGCCAGCAGCGAGACAGGCCGCAATGAGCAGTTCTTC	TRBJ2-1	NA	NA	13	TRBV5-1
CSALIGPPNTQYF	TGCAGTGCCTTAATCGGACCACCAAATACGCAGTATTTT	TRBJ2-3	NA	NA	13	TRBV20-1
CASSRTENSYNEQFF	TGTGCCAGCAGCCGGACTGAAAACTCCTACAATGAGCAGTTCTTC	TRBJ2-1	NA	NA	15	TRBV5-6
CSRVNTEAFF	TGCAGTCGGGTGAACACTGAAGCTTTCTTT	TRBJ1-1	NA	NA	10	TRBV20-1